This TCR beta chain was observed in a study of vaccination effects on CD4 cells after COVID-19. The study's findings and limits: The study enrolled few convalescent patients and sampled no early post-infection timepoints. Infection-derived and vaccine-derived clones contracted markedly late after vaccination.

Per germline, CDR1 KGHDR and CDR2 SFDVKD. Between the trimmed V and J ends, which lost 3 bases and 6 bases, there was a span of 10 bases. This CDR3 spans 14 amino acids. With respect to this clone: Its antigen is not known.

Produced via immunoSEQ multiplex PCR; TCRdb's table is partial and in-frame only. Among around 60,000 clones, about 80% were seen once, and the ten largest hold roughly 1.2%. Sequencing was preceded by expansion of antigen-specific CD4+ T cells with viral peptide pools in the ViraFEST assay. Subsequent to a culture period of nine to ten days, CD4+ T cells were isolated. All participants had two doses of either the BNT162b2 or mRNA-1273 vaccine. Each culture well received a few million PBMC. These cells were then cultured in IMDM with approximately 9.8 IU/ml IL-2 and roughly 10 ug/ml peptides. On both days 3 and 7, half of the culture medium was replaced with IL-2 medium.

The J gene is TRBJ2-2, the V gene TRBV24-1; D is possibly TRBD1 (5 bases). This clonotype originated in a human donor who received a COVID-19 vaccine. This specimen was CD4+ T cells from PBMCs cultured with HCoV-229E spike peptides, taken after COVID-19 vaccination. In DNA form, the CDR3 reads TGTGCCACCAGTGATACCAGGGTCTCCGGGGAGCTGTTTTTT. It yields the protein CATSDTRVSGELFF.